This TCR beta chain is drawn from a study of STAT5B mutations in CD4+ large granular lymphocyte leukemia. Worth noting for this clone: Its antigen is currently unknown.

Study results and limitations: CD4-sorted patient repertoires seemed more clonal than healthy CD4+ repertoires. Compared with healthy controls (2/35), patient top clones favored TRBV06 (8/27).

Control samples were healthy donors' buffy coats. The germline V and J ends were trimmed by 2 bases and 5 bases, with 16 bases remaining between them. Germline assignment: CDR1 SGHDT and CDR2 YYEEEE. The CDR3 runs to 15 residues. Clones were read by immunoSEQ multiplex PCR, and TCRdb kept only the in-frame ones, dropping some. The data hold 32,000 or so clones, with more than 65% observed a single time. V usage is TRBV5-6 and J usage is TRBJ2-5; TRBD1 is a possible D gene (5 bases). Sequencing was done on a sample of CD4+ T cells from blood buffy coats. This clonotype originated in a human donor in good health. The CDR3 sequence: CASSFTGQKRETQYF. The CDR3 DNA sequence: TGTGCCAGCAGCTTCACAGGACAAAAACGGGAGACCCAGTACTTC.